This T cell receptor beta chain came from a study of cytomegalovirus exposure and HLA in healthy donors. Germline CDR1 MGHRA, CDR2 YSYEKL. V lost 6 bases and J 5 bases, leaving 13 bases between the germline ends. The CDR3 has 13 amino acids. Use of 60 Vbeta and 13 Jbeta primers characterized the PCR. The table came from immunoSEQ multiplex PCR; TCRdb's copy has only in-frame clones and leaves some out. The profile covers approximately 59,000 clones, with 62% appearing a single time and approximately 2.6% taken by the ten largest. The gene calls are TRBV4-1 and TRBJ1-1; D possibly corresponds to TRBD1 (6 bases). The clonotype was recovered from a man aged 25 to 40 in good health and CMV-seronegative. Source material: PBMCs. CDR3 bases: TGCGCCAGCAGACCCAGGGGAGGGACTGAAGCTTTCTTT. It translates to CASRPRGGTEAFF.